This T cell receptor (beta chain) was sequenced for a study of T cell responses to AZD1222 COVID-19 vaccine. V was trimmed by 3 bases and J by 1 base, leaving 5 bases between them. This CDR3 has 13 amino acids. Germline V CDR1 and CDR2: SNHLY, FYNNEI. Profiled with immunoSEQ multiplex PCR; TCRdb holds only in-frame clones, not every one. The data contain roughly 120,000 clones, around nine tenths of them singletons. The receptor comes from an adult in good health. V usage is TRBV2 and J usage is TRBJ2-3; D not resolved. Sequenced here: peripheral blood, sampled on day 0 of AZD1222 vaccination. The CDR3 loop is CASSDWGTDTQYF. In DNA form, the CDR3 reads TGTGCCAGCAGTGATTGGGGCACAGATACGCAGTATTTT.